The rows below give T cell receptor beta chains drawn from one sample of a study of T-cell memory formation after mild COVID-19. TCRdb reprocessed the 5' RACE reads via MiXCR and lists one record per CDR3 protein. The sample lists approximately 500,000 distinct CDR3 sequences; approximately 25% were seen once. What was sequenced was PBMCs or a T cell subset sorted from them (not recorded which). The receptor source for this set is an adult woman who had mild COVID-19 (a few samples of this study predate the infection). Cell type and time point are not known. Each CDR3 is given with its conserved first and last residue. The D gene is left open where the match is weak. A clone size is listed for some rows: how often the clone was seen (once, few, many), or a class if it is expanded.

J gene,V gene,clone size,D gene,CDR3 DNA,CDR3 protein
TRBJ2-7,TRBV5-5,NA,TRBD1,TGTGCCAGCAGCTTAGCTGGACAGGGATTTGACTACGAGCAGTACTTC,CASSLAGQGFDYEQYF
TRBJ2-1,TRBV5-6,NA,NA,TGTGCCAGCAGCTTGGCCAACCCTCGTGGGTACAATGAGCAGTTCTTC,CASSLANPRGYNEQFF
TRBJ2-5,TRBV7-9,NA,TRBD1,TGTGCCAGCAGCACAGGGGACAGGACCCAAGAGACCCAGTACTTC,CASSTGDRTQETQYF
TRBJ1-5,TRBV4-3,NA,TRBD1,TGCGCCAGCAGCCCAGGGGGACAGGGGACCCAGGGTGAATATAGTGGCAATCAGCCCCAGCATTTT,CASSPGGQGTQGEYSGNQPQHF
TRBJ2-5,TRBV23-1,once,TRBD1,TGCGCCAGCATTAAACCGGGACAGGGTTTACATCGGGTCCGGGAGACCCAGTACTTC,CASIKPGQGLHRVRETQYF
TRBJ1-5,TRBV20-1,few,TRBD1,TGCAGTGCTAGACGGACTGGGGACAGGGGGCTTGGACAGCCCCAGCATTTT,CSARRTGDRGLGQPQHF
TRBJ1-2,TRBV29-1,NA,NA,TGCAGCGTTCCTGGGCCCCAGGAAGGAGCTAACTATGGCTACACCTTC,CSVPGPQEGANYGYTF
TRBJ2-7,TRBV19,few,TRBD1,TGTGCCAGTAGTATAAGGCGGGACAGGGGCCACGAGCAGTACTTC,CASSIRRDRGHEQYF
TRBJ1-2,TRBV7-2,many,TRBD1,TGTGCCAGCAGCTTACGGCGAGTCCGCGGACAGGGCCGCTACACCTTC,CASSLRRVRGQGRYTF
TRBJ2-5,TRBV12-3/TRBV12-4,few,TRBD2,TGTGCCAGCAGCCAGACTAGCGGGAGAGAGACCCAGTACTTC,CASSQTSGRETQYF
TRBJ2-1,TRBV20-1,few,NA,TGCAGTGCTAGAGCCCACAGGGAGGTCAACAATGAGCAGTTCTTC,CSARAHREVNNEQFF
TRBJ2-1,TRBV7-8,few,NA,TGTGCCAGCAGCTTAGCGTTCGGCGCTGAGCAGTTCTTC,CASSLAFGAEQFF
TRBJ2-5,TRBV7-9,few,TRBD1,TGTGCCAGCAGCTCCGGAAGACAGGGGGAAGAGACCCAGTACTTC,CASSSGRQGEETQYF
TRBJ2-7,TRBV2,NA,NA,TGTGCCAGCAGTGGTGGATTGAGATCGAACGAGCAGTACTTC,CASSGGLRSNEQYF
TRBJ2-5,TRBV5-1,NA,NA,TGCGCCAGCAGACCCTCGGGGGAGACCCAGTACTTC,CASRPSGETQYF
TRBJ1-1,TRBV12-3/TRBV12-4,few,NA,TGTGCCAGTCGCCTACAGACAGGGAACACTGAAGCTTTCTTT,CASRLQTGNTEAFF
TRBJ1-1,TRBV12-3/TRBV12-4,few,TRBD1,TGTGCCAGCAGCCCTATGGACAGGGATAGCACTGAAGCTTTCTTT,CASSPMDRDSTEAFF
TRBJ1-2,TRBV11-3,NA,TRBD1,TGTGCCAGCGGCCGACAGGGAAGCTATGGCTACACCTTC,CASGRQGSYGYTF
TRBJ2-1,TRBV19,NA,NA,TGTGCCAGTAGTATAGCGTACTCCTACAATGAGCAGTTCTTC,CASSIAYSYNEQFF
TRBJ1-1,TRBV27,NA,TRBD1,TGTGCCAGCAGTTTATCGGTCCGGGACAGGGGGCTAGTTGAAGCTTTCTTT,CASSLSVRDRGLVEAFF
TRBJ2-7,TRBV12-3/TRBV12-4,NA,TRBD1,TGTGCCAGCAGTCTCCACAGGGGCTACGAGCAGTACTTC,CASSLHRGYEQYF
TRBJ2-4,TRBV27,NA,TRBD1,TGTGCCAGCAGCTGGGGAAGGGGGACAGTAAAAAACATTCAGTACTTC,CASSWGRGTVKNIQYF
TRBJ1-2,TRBV27,NA,NA,TGTGCCAGCAGTTCATTCTCTGGCTATGGCTACACCTTC,CASSSFSGYGYTF
TRBJ2-1,TRBV29-1,many,NA,TGCAGCGTTGATGCTAGGGGGGTCGTTGAGCAGTTCTTC,CSVDARGVVEQFF
TRBJ2-2,TRBV4-1,few,NA,TGCGCCAGCAGCCAAGGGGGAAGGGGAACCGGGGAGCTGTTTTTT,CASSQGGRGTGELFF
TRBJ1-5,TRBV7-2,NA,NA,TGTGCCAGCAGCTTTACTAGGGACGGCACTTCAAGCCCCCAGCATTTT,CASSFTRDGTSSPQHF
TRBJ2-3,TRBV6-6,NA,TRBD1,TGTGCCAGCAGTTACAGGGGGCGGGATACGCAGTATTTT,CASSYRGRDTQYF
TRBJ1-1,TRBV5-4,few,NA,TGTGCCAGCAGCTTCGGTAAGATGCTGAACACTGAAGCTTTCTTT,CASSFGKMLNTEAFF
TRBJ1-5,TRBV9,NA,NA,TGTGCCAGCAGCGTAGATTGGAATCAGCCCCAGCATTTT,CASSVDWNQPQHF
TRBJ2-1,TRBV20-1,NA,TRBD1,TGCAGTGCTAGGGCGCAGGGGGTGAGGGATGAGCAGTTCTTC,CSARAQGVRDEQFF
TRBJ2-5,TRBV7-2,NA,NA,TGTGCCAGCAGCTTAGTATCCGCAGGGCGGGAGACCCAGTACTTC,CASSLVSAGRETQYF
TRBJ1-2,TRBV4-2,NA,NA,TGTGCCAGCAGCCAAGACCGACCCCGTAGCTATGGCTACACCTTC,CASSQDRPRSYGYTF
TRBJ2-7,TRBV20-1,few,NA,TGCAGTGCCGGGAACTTCAGGGAGCAGTACTTC,CSAGNFREQYF
TRBJ2-1,TRBV6-5,NA,NA,TGTGCCAGCAGTTACTCGATTGGCGGAGAAAGCTCCTACAATGAGCAGTTCTTC,CASSYSIGGESSYNEQFF
TRBJ2-1,TRBV5-1,few,NA,TGCGCCAGCAGCTTGGATGGTCCCCACCCCTACAATGAGCAGTTCTTC,CASSLDGPHPYNEQFF
TRBJ1-5,TRBV24-1,few,NA,TGTGCCACCAGTGATGGCAATCAGCCCCAGCATTTT,CATSDGNQPQHF
TRBJ2-3,TRBV4-1,many,NA,TGCGCCAGCAGCCAACCTAACGGGGATACGCAGTATTTT,CASSQPNGDTQYF
TRBJ2-5,TRBV11-2,few,TRBD2,TGTGCCAGCAGCCCCGACCCTGGACTAGCGGGGCAAGAGACCCAGTACTTC,CASSPDPGLAGQETQYF
TRBJ1-2,TRBV6-5,few,TRBD1,TGTGCCAGCAGTTCCAAGGGGACAGGGAACTATGGCTACACCTTC,CASSSKGTGNYGYTF
TRBJ2-5,TRBV7-9,NA,NA,TGTGCCAGCAGCTTAGGGCACAAAGAGACCCAGTACTTC,CASSLGHKETQYF
TRBJ1-1,TRBV11-3,NA,NA,TGTGCCAGCAGCTTATTGAGCTGGGGAGCTTTCTTT,CASSLLSWGAFF
TRBJ1-2,TRBV7-2,few,NA,TGTGCCAGCAGCTTAGACAGGGCGGGTCTTGGCTACACCTTC,CASSLDRAGLGYTF
TRBJ1-4,TRBV30,few,NA,TGTGCCTGGAGTGGGCAGGGAGGGGAAAAACTGTTTTTT,CAWSGQGGEKLFF
TRBJ2-1,TRBV6-4,few,TRBD2,TGTGCCAGCAGTGACTCGACTAGCGGGAGCAATGAGCAGTTCTTC,CASSDSTSGSNEQFF
TRBJ1-2,TRBV7-9,NA,NA,TGTGCCAGCAGCCCTGGGCCGGGACCCTACACCTTC,CASSPGPGPYTF
TRBJ2-3,TRBV6-2/TRBV6-3,NA,NA,TGTGCCAGCAGTTACTCGACCTTAGCTGATACGCAGTATTTT,CASSYSTLADTQYF
TRBJ1-2,TRBV15,NA,NA,TGTGCCACCAGCAGACGGGGAGGGTATGGCTACACCTTC,CATSRRGGYGYTF
TRBJ2-1,TRBV9,few,NA,TGTGCCAGCAGCGCTAGGGACCGAGGCTCCTACAATGAGCAGTTCTTC,CASSARDRGSYNEQFF
TRBJ2-7,TRBV29-1,NA,NA,TGCAGCGTTCGGGGGATCTACGAGCAGTACTTC,CSVRGIYEQYF
TRBJ2-4,TRBV4-1,few,TRBD2,TGCGCCAGCAGCCAAGTAGCGGGTATGGCCAAAAACATTCAGTACTTC,CASSQVAGMAKNIQYF
TRBJ2-3,TRBV12-3/TRBV12-4,few,TRBD2,TGTGCCAGCAGCCGAGTAGCGGGGGGAGATACGCAGTATTTT,CASSRVAGGDTQYF
TRBJ1-6,TRBV7-2,NA,NA,TGTGCCAGCAGCTTAGTCCAGTATAATTCACCCCTCCACTTT,CASSLVQYNSPLHF